The rows below give T cell receptor beta chains drawn from one sample of a study of blood T cell repertoires in COVID-19. The table came from immunoSEQ multiplex PCR; TCRdb's copy has only in-frame clones and leaves some out. Counted here are about 330,000 clones, more than 75% occurring once; the ten biggest clones make up 0.9% to 1.2%. Sequencing was carried out using PBMCs or T cells enriched from blood (not recorded which). The receptor set was obtained from a woman aged 30 to 39 who had recovered from COVID-19. CDR3s include the opening cysteine and the closing phenylalanine or tryptophan. Fields, in order: D gene, clone size, V gene, J gene, CDR3 protein, CDR3 DNA. D genes are given only for firm matches. Not every row has a clone size; where given, it reads once, few, many or a size class.

D gene: .
clone size: .
V gene: TRBV20-1
J gene: TRBJ1-3
CDR3 protein: CSAMTGNTIYF
CDR3 DNA: TGCAGTGCTATGACAGGAAACACCATATATTTT

D gene: .
clone size: .
V gene: TRBV5-5
J gene: TRBJ1-4
CDR3 protein: CASSLVQGRPNEKLFF
CDR3 DNA: TGTGCCAGCAGCTTGGTGCAGGGAAGGCCTAATGAAAAACTGTTTTTT

D gene: TRBD1
clone size: .
V gene: TRBV28
J gene: TRBJ1-3
CDR3 protein: CASNPTGQGSGNTIYF
CDR3 DNA: TGTGCCAGCAACCCCACGGGACAGGGCTCTGGAAACACCATATATTTT

D gene: .
clone size: .
V gene: TRBV9
J gene: TRBJ1-1
CDR3 protein: CASSAWGRRRGYHPENTEAFF
CDR3 DNA: TGTGCCAGCAGCGCATGGGGTCGAAGGAGGGGCTATCACCCCGAGAACACTGAAGCTTTCTTT

D gene: TRBD1
clone size: .
V gene: TRBV6-1
J gene: TRBJ1-1
CDR3 protein: CASSERGTGWTEAFF
CDR3 DNA: TGTGCCAGCAGTGAACGCGGGACAGGATGGACTGAAGCTTTCTTT

D gene: .
clone size: once
V gene: TRBV18
J gene: TRBJ1-4
CDR3 protein: CASSPPRTGTNEKLFF
CDR3 DNA: TGTGCCAGCTCACCACCGCGAACAGGAACTAATGAAAAACTGTTTTTT

D gene: .
clone size: .
V gene: TRBV28
J gene: TRBJ1-5
CDR3 protein: CASSLWGGHQPQHF
CDR3 DNA: TGTGCCAGCAGTTTGTGGGGCGGTCATCAGCCCCAGCATTTT

D gene: TRBD1
clone size: .
V gene: TRBV27
J gene: TRBJ1-1
CDR3 protein: CASSPGTANTEAFF
CDR3 DNA: TGTGCCAGCAGTCCGGGGACAGCGAACACTGAAGCTTTCTTT

D gene: .
clone size: .
V gene: TRBV2
J gene: TRBJ1-5
CDR3 protein: CASTDFNQPQHF
CDR3 DNA: TGTGCCAGCACAGATTTCAATCAGCCCCAGCATTTT

D gene: .
clone size: .
V gene: TRBV5-1
J gene: TRBJ2-3
CDR3 protein: CASSSDSRDTQYF
CDR3 DNA: TGCGCCAGCAGCTCGGACTCGAGAGATACGCAGTATTTT

D gene: TRBD2
clone size: once
V gene: TRBV28
J gene: TRBJ2-3
CDR3 protein: CASSLLAGGPDTQYF
CDR3 DNA: TGTGCCAGCAGCTTGCTAGCGGGGGGGCCAGATACGCAGTATTTT

D gene: .
clone size: .
V gene: TRBV3-1/TRBV3-2
J gene: TRBJ2-3
CDR3 protein: CASSQAPGPADTQYF
CDR3 DNA: TGTGCCAGCAGCCAAGCCCCAGGGCCGGCAGATACGCAGTATTTT

D gene: .
clone size: .
V gene: TRBV27
J gene: TRBJ1-6
CDR3 protein: CASRKQLNSPLHF
CDR3 DNA: TGTGCCAGCAGGAAACAGCTAAATTCACCCCTCCACTTT

D gene: .
clone size: .
V gene: TRBV28
J gene: TRBJ2-7
CDR3 protein: CASQFGQFTYEQYF
CDR3 DNA: TGTGCCAGCCAGTTTGGGCAATTTACCTACGAGCAGTACTTC

D gene: TRBD1
clone size: .
V gene: TRBV28
J gene: TRBJ1-6
CDR3 protein: CASSRDRVSSPLHF
CDR3 DNA: TGTGCCAGCAGCCGAGACAGGGTTTCTTCACCCCTCCACTTT

D gene: TRBD1
clone size: .
V gene: TRBV7-2
J gene: TRBJ1-5
CDR3 protein: CASSPWDRGIDQPQHF
CDR3 DNA: TGTGCCAGCAGCCCCTGGGACAGGGGAATTGATCAGCCCCAGCATTTT

D gene: .
clone size: .
V gene: TRBV24-1
J gene: TRBJ2-7
CDR3 protein: CATSDLRFRVGHEQYF
CDR3 DNA: TGTGCCACCAGTGATTTGCGGTTCAGGGTGGGCCACGAGCAGTACTTC

D gene: TRBD1
clone size: .
V gene: TRBV9
J gene: TRBJ2-7
CDR3 protein: CASSHNTGGNNEQYF
CDR3 DNA: TGTGCCAGCAGCCACAATACAGGGGGCAATAACGAGCAGTACTTC

D gene: .
clone size: .
V gene: TRBV19
J gene: TRBJ1-5
CDR3 protein: CASSTPTGNQPQHF
CDR3 DNA: TGTGCCAGTAGTACACCGACAGGCAATCAGCCCCAGCATTTT

D gene: TRBD1
clone size: few
V gene: TRBV27
J gene: TRBJ1-1
CDR3 protein: CASSKTGKLPLNTEAFF
CDR3 DNA: TGTGCCAGCAGTAAGACAGGGAAACTCCCTCTGAACACTGAAGCTTTCTTT

D gene: .
clone size: once
V gene: TRBV18
J gene: TRBJ1-1
CDR3 protein: CASSGLGGNTEAFF
CDR3 DNA: TGTGCCAGCTCGGGCCTGGGGGGGAACACTGAAGCTTTCTTT

D gene: .
clone size: .
V gene: TRBV28
J gene: TRBJ1-2
CDR3 protein: CASTLGGGYGYTF
CDR3 DNA: TGTGCCAGCACCCTGGGGGGAGGCTATGGCTACACCTTC

D gene: .
clone size: few
V gene: TRBV5-1
J gene: TRBJ2-1
CDR3 protein: CASSPQRAGRRNEQFF
CDR3 DNA: TGCGCCAGCAGCCCTCAAAGGGCGGGGCGGCGAAATGAGCAGTTCTTC

D gene: .
clone size: .
V gene: TRBV21-1
J gene: TRBJ1-5
CDR3 protein: CASSKGTHPIPRGSPNQPQHF
CDR3 DNA: TGTGCCAGCAGCAAGGGAACCCACCCAATTCCTCGAGGGTCCCCCAATCAGCCCCAGCATTTT

D gene: .
clone size: .
V gene: TRBV24-1
J gene: TRBJ1-4
CDR3 protein: CATRGSLNEKLFF
CDR3 DNA: TGTGCCACCCGTGGGAGCCTTAATGAAAAACTGTTTTTT

D gene: TRBD2
clone size: .
V gene: TRBV27
J gene: TRBJ2-5
CDR3 protein: CASSFWAGGQETQYF
CDR3 DNA: TGTGCCAGCAGTTTTTGGGCGGGGGGGCAGGAGACCCAGTACTTC

D gene: .
clone size: .
V gene: TRBV4-1
J gene: TRBJ1-6
CDR3 protein: CASSDETGNSPLHF
CDR3 DNA: TGCGCCAGCAGCGACGAAACAGGGAATTCACCCCTCCACTTT

D gene: .
clone size: .
V gene: TRBV18
J gene: TRBJ1-5
CDR3 protein: CASSPLGAGSNQPQHF
CDR3 DNA: TGTGCCAGCTCACCTCTTGGGGCAGGAAGCAATCAGCCCCAGCATTTT

D gene: .
clone size: .
V gene: TRBV10-3
J gene: TRBJ1-4
CDR3 protein: CAISESFMTGGEKLFF
CDR3 DNA: TGTGCCATCAGTGAGTCGTTCATGACGGGAGGTGAAAAACTGTTTTTT

D gene: .
clone size: .
V gene: TRBV4-3
J gene: TRBJ1-5
CDR3 protein: CASSQEQGPQPQHF
CDR3 DNA: TGCGCCAGCAGCCAAGAACAGGGACCTCAGCCCCAGCATTTT

D gene: .
clone size: .
V gene: TRBV7-9
J gene: TRBJ1-5
CDR3 protein: CASSLVGGSNQPQHF
CDR3 DNA: TGTGCCAGCAGCTTAGTAGGCGGTAGCAATCAGCCCCAGCATTTT

D gene: .
clone size: once
V gene: TRBV4-3
J gene: TRBJ1-1
CDR3 protein: CASSQDRYGNTEAFF
CDR3 DNA: TGCGCCAGCAGCCAAGACAGGTACGGAAACACTGAAGCTTTCTTT

D gene: TRBD1
clone size: .
V gene: TRBV5-1
J gene: TRBJ1-4
CDR3 protein: CASSLRPGTGDEKLFF
CDR3 DNA: TGCGCCAGCAGCTTGAGGCCCGGGACAGGGGATGAAAAACTGTTTTTT

D gene: .
clone size: .
V gene: TRBV7-9
J gene: TRBJ1-1
CDR3 protein: CASSLLTDTEAFF
CDR3 DNA: TGTGCCAGCAGCTTACTCACAGATACTGAAGCTTTCTTT

D gene: .
clone size: .
V gene: TRBV6-5
J gene: TRBJ2-3
CDR3 protein: CASSLEPGTDTQYF
CDR3 DNA: TGTGCCAGCAGTTTGGAGCCGGGCACAGATACGCAGTATTTT

D gene: .
clone size: .
V gene: TRBV7-9
J gene: TRBJ1-2
CDR3 protein: CASSTSGALNYGYTF
CDR3 DNA: TGTGCCAGCAGCACCTCAGGGGCCTTAAACTATGGCTACACCTTC

D gene: TRBD1
clone size: .
V gene: TRBV7-9
J gene: TRBJ1-2
CDR3 protein: CASSQRQGENYGYTF
CDR3 DNA: TGTGCCAGCAGCCAACGACAGGGGGAGAACTATGGCTACACCTTC

D gene: .
clone size: .
V gene: TRBV18
J gene: TRBJ2-6
CDR3 protein: CASSPVPSTGSGANVLTF
CDR3 DNA: TGTGCCAGCTCACCAGTCCCCTCCACAGGCTCTGGGGCCAACGTCCTGACTTTC

D gene: .
clone size: .
V gene: TRBV6-4
J gene: TRBJ2-1
CDR3 protein: CAERTGTQAYNEQFF
CDR3 DNA: TGTGCCGAGCGAACCGGGACACAGGCATACAATGAGCAGTTCTTC

D gene: .
clone size: .
V gene: TRBV19
J gene: TRBJ1-2
CDR3 protein: CASRRDRTTAYGYTF
CDR3 DNA: TGTGCCAGTAGGCGGGACCGAACTACGGCCTATGGCTACACCTTC

D gene: TRBD1
clone size: .
V gene: TRBV20-1
J gene: TRBJ2-7
CDR3 protein: CSASRTGLTYEQYF
CDR3 DNA: TGCAGTGCTAGTCGGACAGGGCTAACCTACGAGCAGTACTTC

D gene: TRBD1
clone size: once
V gene: TRBV7-2
J gene: TRBJ1-2
CDR3 protein: CASSLAVRQGAVYGYTF
CDR3 DNA: TGTGCCAGCAGCTTAGCGGTCAGACAGGGGGCGGTCTATGGCTACACCTTC

D gene: .
clone size: .
V gene: TRBV2
J gene: TRBJ2-7
CDR3 protein: CASSGQGTYEQYF
CDR3 DNA: TGTGCCAGCAGTGGGCAGGGTACCTACGAGCAGTACTTC

D gene: TRBD1
clone size: .
V gene: TRBV7-2
J gene: TRBJ1-2
CDR3 protein: CASSLEGTGYGYTF
CDR3 DNA: TGTGCCAGCAGCTTAGAAGGGACAGGATATGGCTACACCTTC

D gene: TRBD1
clone size: few
V gene: TRBV12-3/TRBV12-4
J gene: TRBJ1-2
CDR3 protein: CASTTTGSGYTF
CDR3 DNA: TGTGCCAGCACCACGACAGGGAGCGGCTACACCTTC

D gene: .
clone size: .
V gene: TRBV28
J gene: TRBJ1-5
CDR3 protein: CASSNSYNQPQHF
CDR3 DNA: TGTGCCAGCAGTAACAGTTACAATCAGCCCCAGCATTTT

D gene: TRBD1
clone size: .
V gene: TRBV18
J gene: TRBJ1-1
CDR3 protein: CASSRGTGGFTEAFF
CDR3 DNA: TGTGCCAGCTCACGGGGGACAGGGGGCTTCACTGAAGCTTTCTTT

D gene: TRBD2
clone size: .
V gene: TRBV5-1
J gene: TRBJ2-7
CDR3 protein: CASSLVLAGDPYEQYF
CDR3 DNA: TGCGCCAGCAGCTTGGTCCTAGCGGGGGATCCCTACGAGCAGTACTTC